The TCR beta chain under discussion was sequenced for a study of blood T cell repertoires in COVID-19. Using immunoSEQ multiplex PCR, the repertoire was profiled, and TCRdb retains in-frame clones only, with some absent. The table records around 36,000 clones, roughly 90% of them present only once. CDR3 length equals 12 residues. Trimming left V 4 bases short and J 6 bases short, with 9 bases between. Germline V gene data show CDR1 as SNHLY and CDR2 as FYNNEI. The receptor's source is a human donor in a cohort sampled during active COVID-19. The chain combines TRBV2 with TRBJ1-1; D is possibly TRBD1 (6 bases). Specimen: peripheral blood. Written as DNA, the CDR3 is TGTGCCAGCAGTGGGGGGGGCCCTGAAGCTTTCTTT. Protein sequence: CASSGGGPEAFF.